The clone carrying this TCR beta chain was observed once. The record originates from a study of T cell changes during pregnancy in multiple sclerosis. Sequencing was performed with immunoSEQ multiplex PCR; in TCRdb, only in-frame clones are kept and a portion is missing. The sample has about 61,000 clones, just under 90% seen once. Germline V gene sequence: CDR1 SGHAT, CDR2 FQNNGV. CDR3 length: 18 residues. Between the trimmed V and J ends, which lost 5 bases and 6 bases, there was a span of 28 bases. The chain joins TRBV11-2 to TRBJ1-2; D not certain. The sequencing here drew on peripheral blood, taken in the first trimester of pregnancy. This clonotype was sampled from a female donor in good health, enrolled as a control in a pregnancy study. The CDR3 DNA reads as TGTGCCAGCAGCCTCATGGCCACATTAGGCCAAACCGGGGATGGCTACACCTTC. Protein product: CASSLMATLGQTGDGYTF.